This is a list of T cell receptor beta chains from one sample in a study of long-term antiretroviral therapy in people with HIV. Data came from immunoSEQ multiplex PCR; TCRdb stores just in-frame clones and leaves some out. The data contain 20,000 or so clones, about 89% of them singletons. Specimen: unsorted PBMCs, collected 0.5 years after starting antiretroviral therapy. The source is a man in his forties with HIV. Each CDR3 is given with its conserved first and last residue. The D gene is left open where the match is weak. Rows give clone size only sometimes, using once, few, many, or a class for an expanded clone.

clone size: .
V gene: TRBV6-5
D gene: .
CDR3 length: 13
J gene: TRBJ1-1
CDR3 protein: CASSLSGGTEAFF
CDR3 DNA: TGTGCCAGCAGTTTATCCGGGGGCACTGAAGCTTTCTTT

clone size: .
V gene: TRBV7-2
D gene: .
CDR3 length: 15
J gene: TRBJ1-5
CDR3 protein: CASSLVTGGNQPQHF
CDR3 DNA: TGTGCCAGCAGCTTAGTGACAGGTGGCAATCAGCCCCAGCATTTT

clone size: few
V gene: TRBV5-1
D gene: TRBD2
CDR3 length: 16
J gene: TRBJ2-1
CDR3 protein: CASSSGETSYYNEQFF
CDR3 DNA: TGCGCCAGCAGCTCGGGTGAGACTAGCTACTACAATGAGCAGTTCTTC

clone size: .
V gene: TRBV18
D gene: .
CDR3 length: 15
J gene: TRBJ2-2
CDR3 protein: CASSPLLASPGELFF
CDR3 DNA: TGTGCCAGCTCACCCTTATTAGCGTCCCCCGGGGAGCTGTTTTTT

clone size: .
V gene: TRBV10-3
D gene: TRBD2
CDR3 length: 15
J gene: TRBJ2-7
CDR3 protein: CAIRETSGGSYEQYF
CDR3 DNA: TGTGCCATCAGGGAGACTAGCGGGGGGTCCTACGAGCAGTACTTC

clone size: .
V gene: TRBV11-2
D gene: TRBD2
CDR3 length: 18
J gene: TRBJ2-3
CDR3 protein: CASSSRGRGAGSTDTQYF
CDR3 DNA: TGTGCCAGCAGCTCGCGGGGGCGGGGGGCTGGGAGCACAGATACGCAGTATTTT

clone size: .
V gene: TRBV4-2
D gene: .
CDR3 length: 17
J gene: TRBJ2-1
CDR3 protein: CASSQGGGGGINNEQFF
CDR3 DNA: TGTGCCAGCAGCCAAGGAGGGGGGGGCGGGATAAACAATGAGCAGTTCTTC

clone size: .
V gene: TRBV10-3
D gene: TRBD1
CDR3 length: 16
J gene: TRBJ2-7
CDR3 protein: CAISETTGAVLYEQYF
CDR3 DNA: TGTGCCATCAGTGAGACCACAGGGGCTGTCCTCTACGAGCAGTACTTC

clone size: .
V gene: TRBV5-1
D gene: .
CDR3 length: 14
J gene: TRBJ1-4
CDR3 protein: CASSPGTSGEKLFF
CDR3 DNA: TGCGCCAGCAGCCCCGGGACATCGGGTGAAAAACTGTTTTTT

clone size: .
V gene: TRBV29-1
D gene: .
CDR3 length: 15
J gene: TRBJ1-2
CDR3 protein: CSVEGGQIRGYGYTF
CDR3 DNA: TGCAGCGTTGAGGGAGGACAGATCCGGGGCTATGGCTACACCTTC

clone size: .
V gene: TRBV6-1
D gene: .
CDR3 length: 15
J gene: TRBJ1-2
CDR3 protein: CASSEARRASYGYTF
CDR3 DNA: TGTGCCAGCAGTGAAGCGCGGAGGGCAAGCTATGGCTACACCTTC

clone size: .
V gene: TRBV7-9
D gene: TRBD1
CDR3 length: 16
J gene: TRBJ1-5
CDR3 protein: CASSPPGQGSHQPQHF
CDR3 DNA: TGTGCCAGCAGCCCTCCGGGACAGGGATCCCATCAGCCCCAGCATTTT

clone size: .
V gene: TRBV5-1
D gene: .
CDR3 length: 15
J gene: TRBJ2-7
CDR3 protein: CASSGGPSAAYEQYF
CDR3 DNA: TGCGCCAGCAGCGGGGGACCCTCCGCGGCCTACGAGCAGTACTTC

clone size: .
V gene: TRBV7-2
D gene: .
CDR3 length: 16
J gene: TRBJ2-6
CDR3 protein: CASSLRLGGGANVLTF
CDR3 DNA: TGTGCCAGCAGCTTACGGTTGGGGGGTGGGGCCAACGTCCTGACTTTC

clone size: .
V gene: TRBV9
D gene: .
CDR3 length: 15
J gene: TRBJ1-3
CDR3 protein: CASSVGVGSGNTIYF
CDR3 DNA: TGTGCCAGCAGCGTAGGGGTAGGCTCTGGAAACACCATATATTTT

clone size: .
V gene: TRBV27
D gene: TRBD1
CDR3 length: 17
J gene: TRBJ1-6
CDR3 protein: CASSTTSGTGPNSPLHF
CDR3 DNA: TGTGCCAGCAGCACAACATCGGGGACAGGGCCCAATTCACCCCTCCACTTT

clone size: .
V gene: TRBV10-3
D gene: TRBD1
CDR3 length: 13
J gene: TRBJ1-1
CDR3 protein: CAIKDRGMTEAFF
CDR3 DNA: TGTGCCATCAAGGACAGGGGGATGACTGAAGCTTTCTTT

clone size: .
V gene: TRBV18
D gene: .
CDR3 length: 14
J gene: TRBJ2-7
CDR3 protein: CASSPQGTRSEQYF
CDR3 DNA: TGTGCCAGCTCACCACAGGGGACACGAAGCGAGCAGTACTTC

clone size: .
V gene: TRBV5-4
D gene: .
CDR3 length: 13
J gene: TRBJ2-5
CDR3 protein: CASSVASQETQYF
CDR3 DNA: TGTGCCAGCAGTGTCGCCAGTCAAGAGACCCAGTACTTC

clone size: .
V gene: TRBV27
D gene: .
CDR3 length: 14
J gene: TRBJ2-1
CDR3 protein: CASRTGTPRTEQFF
CDR3 DNA: TGTGCCAGCAGGACCGGGACGCCTCGGACTGAGCAGTTCTTC

clone size: .
V gene: TRBV9
D gene: .
CDR3 length: 15
J gene: TRBJ1-3
CDR3 protein: CASSVEGGSGNTIYF
CDR3 DNA: TGTGCCAGCAGCGTAGAGGGGGGATCTGGAAACACCATATATTTT

clone size: .
V gene: TRBV5-4
D gene: TRBD1
CDR3 length: 15
J gene: TRBJ1-1
CDR3 protein: CASSSVGQLNTEAFF
CDR3 DNA: TGTGCCAGCAGCTCGGTGGGACAGTTGAACACTGAAGCTTTCTTT

clone size: .
V gene: TRBV11-2
D gene: .
CDR3 length: 14
J gene: TRBJ1-4
CDR3 protein: CASSLGSGSEKLFF
CDR3 DNA: TGTGCCAGCAGCTTAGGATCAGGGTCGGAAAAACTGTTTTTT

clone size: .
V gene: TRBV5-8
D gene: .
CDR3 length: 12
J gene: TRBJ2-5
CDR3 protein: CASSFGPETQYF
CDR3 DNA: TGTGCCAGCAGCTTTGGCCCGGAGACCCAGTACTTC

clone size: .
V gene: TRBV28
D gene: .
CDR3 length: 14
J gene: TRBJ1-2
CDR3 protein: CASRAQGQEYGYTF
CDR3 DNA: TGTGCCAGCAGGGCTCAGGGGCAGGAGTATGGCTACACCTTC

clone size: .
V gene: TRBV11-2
D gene: .
CDR3 length: 14
J gene: TRBJ1-6
CDR3 protein: CASSFRGNNSPLHF
CDR3 DNA: TGTGCCAGCAGCTTCCGAGGGAACAATTCACCCCTCCACTTT

clone size: .
V gene: TRBV27
D gene: .
CDR3 length: 15
J gene: TRBJ2-7
CDR3 protein: CASSSSTGIAYEQYF
CDR3 DNA: TGTGCCAGCAGTAGCTCCACAGGGATCGCCTACGAGCAGTACTTC

clone size: .
V gene: TRBV6-1
D gene: .
CDR3 length: 14
J gene: TRBJ1-4
CDR3 protein: CASSEDRFAEKLFF
CDR3 DNA: TGTGCCAGCAGTGAAGACAGGTTTGCTGAAAAACTGTTTTTT

clone size: once
V gene: TRBV5-1
D gene: .
CDR3 length: 14
J gene: TRBJ1-1
CDR3 protein: CASSPGAGAVEAFF
CDR3 DNA: TGCGCCAGCAGCCCAGGTGCTGGGGCCGTTGAAGCTTTCTTT

clone size: .
V gene: TRBV14
D gene: .
CDR3 length: 13
J gene: TRBJ1-1
CDR3 protein: CASSRFSNTEAFF
CDR3 DNA: TGTGCCAGCAGCCGTTTTAGTAACACTGAAGCTTTCTTT

clone size: .
V gene: TRBV5-1
D gene: TRBD1
CDR3 length: 15
J gene: TRBJ2-7
CDR3 protein: CASSRDGTGGYEQYF
CDR3 DNA: TGCGCCAGCAGCCGGGATGGGACAGGGGGTTACGAGCAGTACTTC

clone size: .
V gene: TRBV11-2
D gene: .
CDR3 length: 15
J gene: TRBJ1-3
CDR3 protein: CASSLEGGTGNTIYF
CDR3 DNA: TGTGCCAGCAGCTTAGAGGGGGGTACTGGAAACACCATATATTTT

clone size: .
V gene: TRBV7-9
D gene: .
CDR3 length: 16
J gene: TRBJ1-3
CDR3 protein: CASSPENGFSGNTIYF
CDR3 DNA: TGTGCCAGCAGCCCCGAGAATGGATTCTCTGGAAACACCATATATTTT

clone size: medium-sized
V gene: TRBV2
D gene: TRBD1
CDR3 length: 14
J gene: TRBJ2-7
CDR3 protein: CARDSGTATYEQYF
CDR3 DNA: TGTGCCAGAGATTCCGGGACAGCTACCTACGAGCAGTACTTC

clone size: once
V gene: TRBV5-1
D gene: .
CDR3 length: 13
J gene: TRBJ2-7
CDR3 protein: CASSQGVSYEQYF
CDR3 DNA: TGCGCCAGCAGTCAGGGCGTTTCCTACGAGCAGTACTTC

clone size: .
V gene: TRBV9
D gene: .
CDR3 length: 15
J gene: TRBJ2-3
CDR3 protein: CASSVEAGDTDTQYF
CDR3 DNA: TGTGCCAGCAGCGTAGAAGCAGGGGACACAGATACGCAGTATTTT

clone size: .
V gene: TRBV6-1
D gene: .
CDR3 length: 13
J gene: TRBJ2-5
CDR3 protein: CGHGDPRAETQYF
CDR3 DNA: TGTGGTCACGGGGACCCCCGGGCCGAGACCCAGTACTTC

clone size: .
V gene: TRBV7-9
D gene: .
CDR3 length: 15
J gene: TRBJ1-1
CDR3 protein: CASSLAQGTNTEAFF
CDR3 DNA: TGTGCCAGCAGCTTAGCCCAGGGAACGAACACTGAAGCTTTCTTT

clone size: few
V gene: TRBV29-1
D gene: TRBD2
CDR3 length: 13
J gene: TRBJ2-1
CDR3 protein: CSVGTSGSPEQFF
CDR3 DNA: TGCAGCGTCGGGACTAGCGGGAGTCCGGAGCAGTTCTTC

clone size: .
V gene: TRBV5-1
D gene: TRBD1
CDR3 length: 17
J gene: TRBJ1-3
CDR3 protein: CASSLNRVTGAGNTIYF
CDR3 DNA: TGCGCCAGCAGCCTCAATAGAGTTACAGGGGCTGGAAACACCATATATTTT

clone size: .
V gene: TRBV20-1
D gene: .
CDR3 length: 10
J gene: TRBJ1-4
CDR3 protein: CSARGEKLFF
CDR3 DNA: TGCAGTGCTAGGGGTGAAAAACTGTTTTTT

clone size: .
V gene: TRBV10-3
D gene: .
CDR3 length: 15
J gene: TRBJ2-7
CDR3 protein: CAISESTARTYEQYF
CDR3 DNA: TGTGCCATCAGTGAGTCTACGGCCCGAACCTACGAGCAGTACTTC